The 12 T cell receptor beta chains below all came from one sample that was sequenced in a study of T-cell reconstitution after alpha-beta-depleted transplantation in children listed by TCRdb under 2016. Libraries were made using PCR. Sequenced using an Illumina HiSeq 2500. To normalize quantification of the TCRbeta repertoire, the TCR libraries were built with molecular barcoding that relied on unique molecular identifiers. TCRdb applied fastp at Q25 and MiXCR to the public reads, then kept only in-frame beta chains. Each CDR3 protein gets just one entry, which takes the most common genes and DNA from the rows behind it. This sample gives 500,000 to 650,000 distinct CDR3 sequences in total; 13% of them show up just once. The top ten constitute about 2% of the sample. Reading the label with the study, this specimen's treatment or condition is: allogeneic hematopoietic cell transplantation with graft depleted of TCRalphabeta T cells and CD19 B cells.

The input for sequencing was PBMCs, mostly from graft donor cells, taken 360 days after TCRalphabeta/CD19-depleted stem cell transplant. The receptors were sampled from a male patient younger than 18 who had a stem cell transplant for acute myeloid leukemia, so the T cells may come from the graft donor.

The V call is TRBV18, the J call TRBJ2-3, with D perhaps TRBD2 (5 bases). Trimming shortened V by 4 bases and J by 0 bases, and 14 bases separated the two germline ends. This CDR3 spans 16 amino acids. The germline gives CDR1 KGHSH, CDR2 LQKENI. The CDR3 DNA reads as TGTGCCAGCTCACTCTTCTCCGGCGGGAGCACAGATACGCAGTATTTT. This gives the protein CASSLFSGGSTDTQYF.

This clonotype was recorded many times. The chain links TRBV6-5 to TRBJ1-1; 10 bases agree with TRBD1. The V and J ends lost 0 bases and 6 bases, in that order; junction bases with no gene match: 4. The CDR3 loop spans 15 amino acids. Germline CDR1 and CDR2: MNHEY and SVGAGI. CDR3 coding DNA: TGTGCCAGCAGTTACTCTGGACAGGGGGTAGCTGAAGCTTTCTTT. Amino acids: CASSYSGQGVAEAFF.

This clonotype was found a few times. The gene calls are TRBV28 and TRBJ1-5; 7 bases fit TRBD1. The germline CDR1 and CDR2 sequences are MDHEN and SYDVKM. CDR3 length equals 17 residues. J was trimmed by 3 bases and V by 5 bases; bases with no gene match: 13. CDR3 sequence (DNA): TGTGCCAGCAGTCACCAACAGGGGCAAGGGTTCAATCAGCCCCAGCATTTT. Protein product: CASSHQQGQGFNQPQHF.

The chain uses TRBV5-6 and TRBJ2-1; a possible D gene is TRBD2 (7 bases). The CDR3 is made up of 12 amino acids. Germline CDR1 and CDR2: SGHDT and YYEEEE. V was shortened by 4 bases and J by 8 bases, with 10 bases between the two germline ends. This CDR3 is CASSRGAYEQFF. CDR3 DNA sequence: TGTGCCAGCAGCCGGGGGGCGTATGAGCAGTTCTTC. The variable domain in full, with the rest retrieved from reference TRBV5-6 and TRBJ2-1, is DAGVTQSPTHLIKTRGQQVTLRCSPKSGHDTVSWYQQALGQGPQFIFQYYEEEERQRGNFPDRFSGHQFPNYSSELNVNALLLGDSALYLCASSRGAYEQFFGPGTRLTVL.

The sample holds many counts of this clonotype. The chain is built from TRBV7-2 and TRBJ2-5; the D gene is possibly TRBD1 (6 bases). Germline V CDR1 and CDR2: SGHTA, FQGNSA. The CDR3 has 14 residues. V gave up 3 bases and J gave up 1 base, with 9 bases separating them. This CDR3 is CASSFPTGQETQYF. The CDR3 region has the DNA TGTGCCAGCAGCTTCCCGACAGGCCAAGAGACCCAGTACTTC.

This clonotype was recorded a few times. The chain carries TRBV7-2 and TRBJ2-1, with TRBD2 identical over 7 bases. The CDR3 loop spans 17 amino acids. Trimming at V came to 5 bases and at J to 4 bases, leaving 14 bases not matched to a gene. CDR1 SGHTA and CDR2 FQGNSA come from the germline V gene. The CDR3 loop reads CASSADRDYTPYNEQFF. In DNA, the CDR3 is TGTGCCAGCAGCGCCGACCGGGACTACACCCCTTACAATGAGCAGTTCTTC.

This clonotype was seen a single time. The CDR3 DNA follows: TGTGCCAGCGGGACTAGCGGGAGTCAAGAGACCCAGTACTTC. It translates to CASGTSGSQETQYF. The chain employs TRBV6-1 and TRBJ2-5; 14 nucleotides align to TRBD2. The CDR3 runs 14 residues. Germline V CDR1 and CDR2: MNHNS, SASEGT. J was trimmed by 2 bases and V by 8 bases; bases with no gene match: 1.

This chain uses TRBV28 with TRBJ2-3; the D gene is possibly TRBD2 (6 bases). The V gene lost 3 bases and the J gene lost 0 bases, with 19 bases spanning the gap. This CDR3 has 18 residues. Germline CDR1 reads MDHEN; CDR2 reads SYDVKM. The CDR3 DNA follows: TGTGCCAGCAGTTTCCCAGTGGTGACTAGTCCTAGCACAGATACGCAGTATTTT. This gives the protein CASSFPVVTSPSTDTQYF.

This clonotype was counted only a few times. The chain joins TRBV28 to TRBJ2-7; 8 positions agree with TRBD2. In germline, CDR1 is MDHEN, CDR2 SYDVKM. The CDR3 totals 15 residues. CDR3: CVVSISGTFLGEQYF. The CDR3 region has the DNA TGTGTCGTCTCAATTAGCGGGACTTTCCTCGGCGAGCAGTACTTC.

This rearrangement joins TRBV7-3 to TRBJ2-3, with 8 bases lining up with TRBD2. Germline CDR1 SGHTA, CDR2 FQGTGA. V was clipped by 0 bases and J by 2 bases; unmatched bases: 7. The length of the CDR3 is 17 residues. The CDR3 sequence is CASSLTSAGGPTDTQYF. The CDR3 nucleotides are TGTGCCAGCAGCTTAACCTCCGCGGGAGGACCCACAGATACGCAGTATTTT.

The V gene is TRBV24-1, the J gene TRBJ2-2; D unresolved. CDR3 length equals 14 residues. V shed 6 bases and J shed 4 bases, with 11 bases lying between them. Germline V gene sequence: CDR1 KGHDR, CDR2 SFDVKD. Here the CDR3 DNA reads TGTGCCACCAGTCGCCCTCGAAGCACCGGGGAGCTGTTTTTT. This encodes CATSRPRSTGELFF.

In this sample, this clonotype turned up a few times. CDR3 nucleotide sequence: TGTGCCAGCAGCCAAGATCAGGGACAGGGGGTTCAGCCCCAGCATTTT. Protein product: CASSQDQGQGVQPQHF. This rearrangement joins TRBV4-2 to TRBJ1-5; TRBD1 matches at 11 bases. The CDR3 contains 16 residues. V gave up 0 bases and J gave up 6 bases; unmatched junction bases: 4. CDR1 and CDR2 from the germline V gene are LGHNA and YNFKEQ.